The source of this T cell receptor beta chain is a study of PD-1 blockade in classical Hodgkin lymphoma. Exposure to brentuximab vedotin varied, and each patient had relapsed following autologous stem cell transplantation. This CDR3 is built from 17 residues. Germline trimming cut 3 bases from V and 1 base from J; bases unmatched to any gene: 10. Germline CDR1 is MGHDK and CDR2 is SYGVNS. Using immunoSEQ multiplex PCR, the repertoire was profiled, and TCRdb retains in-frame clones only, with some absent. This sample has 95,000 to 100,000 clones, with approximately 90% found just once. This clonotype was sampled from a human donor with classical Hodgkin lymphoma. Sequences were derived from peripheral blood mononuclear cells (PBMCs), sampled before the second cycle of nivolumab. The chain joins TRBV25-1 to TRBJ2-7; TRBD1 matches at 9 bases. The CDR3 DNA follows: TGTGCCAGCAGTGACCCCGCCCGGGACAGGGCGTCCTACGAGCAGTACTTC. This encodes CASSDPARDRASYEQYF.